The clone carrying this T cell receptor beta chain was picked up many times. This sample stems from a study of Graves' ophthalmopathy and Graves' hyperthyroidism. CDR3 length: 15 amino acids. CDR1 and CDR2 from the germline V gene are MNHEY and SVGAGI. Deletions cut 0 bases from V and 10 bases from J, with 18 bases between. The TCR beta CDR3 regions underwent amplification from RNA transcripts. A first-round RT-PCR used HTBI primers, followed by a second-round multiplex PCR. TCRdb re-derived calls from the multiplex PCR reads in MiXCR, one entry per CDR3 protein. The table includes some 380,000 distinct CDR3 sequences, 15% to 17% detected once.

The source of this sequence is a woman aged 18-29 years with stable Graves' hyperthyroidism. The sample taken for sequencing was peripheral blood. V gene TRBV6-5 combines with J gene TRBJ1-1; D may be TRBD1 (6 bases). CDR3 bases: TGTGCCAGCAGTTACTCGATCCAGGGGAGATCGGGAGCTTTCTTT. Translation gives CASSYSIQGRSGAFF.